This TCR beta chain comes out of a study of cytomegalovirus exposure and HLA in healthy donors. This clone was found a few times. V shed 0 bases and J shed 5 bases, with 12 bases lying between them. The CDR3 spans 15 residues. Germline CDR1 is SGHRS and CDR2 is YFSETQ. PCR amplification relied on 60 Vbeta primers (plus 13 Jbeta primers). Profiled with immunoSEQ multiplex PCR; TCRdb holds only in-frame clones, not every one. Of around 140,000 clones detected, 75% to 90% appear once; the ten largest clones hold just over 4.5%. This TCR was sampled from a man aged 40-49 years in good health and CMV-seronegative. The chain has TRBV5-1 and TRBJ1-5; D uncertain. Sequencing was performed on PBMCs. The CDR3 sequence: CASSLGAGWDQPQHF. CDR3 in DNA: TGCGCCAGCAGCTTGGGTGCGGGGTGGGATCAGCCCCAGCATTTT.